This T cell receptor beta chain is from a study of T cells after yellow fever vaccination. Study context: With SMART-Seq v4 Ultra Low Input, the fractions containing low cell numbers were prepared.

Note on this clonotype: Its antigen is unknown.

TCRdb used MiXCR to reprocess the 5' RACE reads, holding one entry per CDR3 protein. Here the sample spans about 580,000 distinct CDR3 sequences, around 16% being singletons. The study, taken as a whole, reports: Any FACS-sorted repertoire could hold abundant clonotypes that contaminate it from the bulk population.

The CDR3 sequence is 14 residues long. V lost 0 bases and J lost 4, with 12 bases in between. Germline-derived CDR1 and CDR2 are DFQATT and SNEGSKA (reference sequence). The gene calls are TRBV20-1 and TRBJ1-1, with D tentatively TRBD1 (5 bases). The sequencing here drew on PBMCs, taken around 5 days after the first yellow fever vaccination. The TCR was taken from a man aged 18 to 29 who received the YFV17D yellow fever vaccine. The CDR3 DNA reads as TGCAGTGCTAGAGATCGACAGAACCCCACTGAAGCTTTCTTT. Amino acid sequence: CSARDRQNPTEAFF.